This T cell receptor beta chain was found in a study of cytomegalovirus exposure and HLA in healthy donors. About the research overall: Roughly 179 million T cells yielded roughly 100 million unique TCR beta sequences, as an earlier analysis found. In an early release, HLA-typed donors contributed some 80 million unique TCR sequences.

PCR amplification relied on 60 Vbeta primers (plus 13 Jbeta primers). Sequencing used immunoSEQ multiplex PCR; TCRdb keeps in-frame clones, though not all of them. Here the sample spans 120,000 to 150,000 clones, about three quarters being singletons. V was pared by 0 bases and J by 4 bases, with 11 bases between. The CDR3 extends over 15 amino acids. Germline V CDR1 and CDR2: SGDLS, YYNGEE. The rearrangement links TRBV9 to TRBJ1-5; D is unresolved. The TCR sequence derives from a male donor in good health and CMV-seropositive. Sequencing used PBMCs. CDR3 in DNA: TGTGCCAGCAGCGTAGGGGGAGACTCGAATCAGCCCCAGCATTTT. Its protein is CASSVGGDSNQPQHF.